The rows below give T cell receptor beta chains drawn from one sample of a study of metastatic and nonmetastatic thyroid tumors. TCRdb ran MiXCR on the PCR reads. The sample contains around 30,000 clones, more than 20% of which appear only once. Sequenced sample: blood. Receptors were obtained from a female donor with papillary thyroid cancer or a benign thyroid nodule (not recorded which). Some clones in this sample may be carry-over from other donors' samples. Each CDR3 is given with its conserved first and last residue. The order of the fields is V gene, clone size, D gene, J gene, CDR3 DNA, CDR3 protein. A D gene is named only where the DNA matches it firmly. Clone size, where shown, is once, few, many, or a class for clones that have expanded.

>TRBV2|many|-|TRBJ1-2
TGTGCCAGCAGTGCACAGGCCTATGGCTACACCTTC
CASSAQAYGYTF
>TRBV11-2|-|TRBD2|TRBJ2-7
TGTGCCAGTAGCGGGGGGTGGGGACTATCCGACTACGAGCAGTACTTC
CASSGGWGLSDYEQYF
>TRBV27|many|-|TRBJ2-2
TGTGCCAGCAGCGACACGGACACCGGGGAGCTGTTTTTT
CASSDTDTGELFF
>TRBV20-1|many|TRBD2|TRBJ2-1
TGCAGTGCAACCATAGCGGGAGGGATCCACAATGAGCAGTTCTTC
CSATIAGGIHNEQFF
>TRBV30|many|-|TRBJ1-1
TGTGCCTGGAGTTGGGGCAGGGAGACTGAAGCTTTCTTT
CAWSWGRETEAFF
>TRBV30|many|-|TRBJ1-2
TGTGCCTGGACCCTGGATAGACGGTATGGCTACACCTTC
CAWTLDRRYGYTF
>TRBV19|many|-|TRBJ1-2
TGTGCCAGGTCGGTTCAACTGCTATATGGCTACACCTTC
CARSVQLLYGYTF
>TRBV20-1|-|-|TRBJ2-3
TGCAGTGCTACTCCCCGAGGGGGGGATACGCAGTATTTT
CSATPRGGDTQYF
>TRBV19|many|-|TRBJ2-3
TGTGCCAGTGGACGGCGTCGGTCGGATACGCAGTATTTT
CASGRRRSDTQYF
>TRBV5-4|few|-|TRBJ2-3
TGTGCCAGCAGCTTGGAGTCGGCGGGTCCTAGCACAGATACGCAGTATTTT
CASSLESAGPSTDTQYF
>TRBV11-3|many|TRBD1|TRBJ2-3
TGTGCCAGCAGCTTCGGGACAGGGCTCACAGATACGCAGTATTTT
CASSFGTGLTDTQYF
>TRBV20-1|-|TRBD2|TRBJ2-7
TGCAGTGCTACGTGGGCTAGCGGGGGGACTTCCTACGAGCAGTACTTC
CSATWASGGTSYEQYF
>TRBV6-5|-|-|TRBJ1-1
TGTGGCAGCAGTTACTCGTTTCAGAACACTGACGCTTTCTTT
CGSSYSFQNTDAFF
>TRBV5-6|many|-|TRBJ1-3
TGTGCCAGCAGCTTGGTAGGTGGACCTGGAGGCGGAAACACCATATATTTT
CASSLVGGPGGGNTIYF
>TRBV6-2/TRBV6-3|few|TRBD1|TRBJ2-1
TGTGCCAGCAGGATTTCCCGGGACAGGTTAGGGAATGAGCAGTTCTTC
CASRISRDRLGNEQFF
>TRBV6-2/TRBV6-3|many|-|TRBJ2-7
TGTGCCAGCATCCGATCCGCGGGTTACGAGCAGTACTTC
CASIRSAGYEQYF
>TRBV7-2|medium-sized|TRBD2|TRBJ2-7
TGTGCCAGCAGCCAGGTCGGTAGCGGGAGGTTCACCTACTACGAGCAGTACTTC
CASSQVGSGRFTYYEQYF
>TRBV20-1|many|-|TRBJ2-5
TGCAGTGCTAGGTCCAGCGGGTCCCTCCGAGCGACCCAGTACTTC
CSARSSGSLRATQYF
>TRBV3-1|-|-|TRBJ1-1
TGTGCCAGCAGGGGTAATCAGTGGAGCACTGAAGCTTTCTTT
CASRGNQWSTEAFF
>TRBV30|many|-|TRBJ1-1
TGTGCCTGGAGTTCTTGGGGGGGCATGAACACTGAAGCTTTCTTT
CAWSSWGGMNTEAFF
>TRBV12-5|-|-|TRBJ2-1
TGTGCTAGTGTCTCCGACCCGGTTAGCGGCTCCTACAATGAGCAGTTCTTC
CASVSDPVSGSYNEQFF
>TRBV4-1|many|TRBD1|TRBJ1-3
TGCGCCAGCAGCCAAGATGGGACAGGCTCTGGAAACACCATATATTTT
CASSQDGTGSGNTIYF
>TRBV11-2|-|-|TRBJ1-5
-
CASSITAWGGNLHQHF
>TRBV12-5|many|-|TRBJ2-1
TGTGCTAGTGGTTTGGCCCCTATCGGCGGAAACTACAATGAGCAGTTCTTC
CASGLAPIGGNYNEQFF
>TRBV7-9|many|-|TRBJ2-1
TGTGCCAGCAGCGTTACTAGTAGCTCCTACAATGAGCAGTTCTTC
CASSVTSSSYNEQFF
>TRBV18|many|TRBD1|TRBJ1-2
TGTGCCAGCTCCCCCGGACAGGGTGAGGGCTACACCTTC
CASSPGQGEGYTF
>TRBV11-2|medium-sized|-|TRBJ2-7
TGTGCCAGCAGCTTAGACGCCAGAGGATTCGACGAGCAGTACTTC
CASSLDARGFDEQYF
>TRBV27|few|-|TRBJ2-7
TGTGCCAGCAGCTTAGGGGACAACGAGCAGTACTTC
CASSLGDNEQYF
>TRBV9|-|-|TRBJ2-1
TGTGCCAGCAGCGGGCCGTGGGCCAGCAATGAGCAGTTCTTC
CASSGPWASNEQFF